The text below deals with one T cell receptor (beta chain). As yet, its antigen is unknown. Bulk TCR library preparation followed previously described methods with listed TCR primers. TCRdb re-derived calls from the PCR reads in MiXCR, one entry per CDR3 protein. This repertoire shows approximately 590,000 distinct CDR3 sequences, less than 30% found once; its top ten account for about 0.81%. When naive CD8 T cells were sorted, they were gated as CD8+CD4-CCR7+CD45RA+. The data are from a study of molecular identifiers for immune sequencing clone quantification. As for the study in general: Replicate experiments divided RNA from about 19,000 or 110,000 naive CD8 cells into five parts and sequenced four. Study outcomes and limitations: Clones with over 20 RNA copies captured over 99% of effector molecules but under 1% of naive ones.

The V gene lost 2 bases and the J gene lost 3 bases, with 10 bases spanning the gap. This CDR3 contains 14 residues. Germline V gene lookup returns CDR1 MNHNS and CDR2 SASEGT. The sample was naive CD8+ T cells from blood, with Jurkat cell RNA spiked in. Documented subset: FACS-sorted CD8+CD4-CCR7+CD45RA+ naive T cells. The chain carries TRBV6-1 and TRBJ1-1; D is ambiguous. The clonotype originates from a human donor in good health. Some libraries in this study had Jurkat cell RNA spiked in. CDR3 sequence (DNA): TGTGCCAGCAGTGAATTGTATGGGGACACTGAAGCTTTCTTT. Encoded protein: CASSELYGDTEAFF.